The T cell receptor (beta chain) under discussion was sequenced for a study of vaccination and CD4 T cells after COVID-19. The overall study: Once diagnosed, patients had post-COVID samples drawn a median roughly 110 days later (range 35 to 161). The peptides that stimulated the cells were overlapping spike peptides from SARS-CoV-2, HCoV-NL63, HCoV-OC43 and HCoV-229E.

The germline gives CDR1 GTSNPN, CDR2 SVGIG (reference sequence). The CDR3 has 12 residues. V lost 0 bases and J lost 4, with 6 bases in between. Sequenced with the Oncomine TCR Beta short-read assay was DNA taken from cultured CD4+ T cells. TCRdb re-called the PCR reads through MiXCR, storing one row per CDR3 protein. This table has about 24,000 distinct CDR3 sequences, more than 40% appearing once. Documented treatment: approximately 9-day PBMC culture with coronavirus spike peptide pools or control peptides (ViraFEST assay). This clonotype appeared a single time. Its antigen remains unknown. The chain joins TRBV30 to TRBJ2-5; the D gene is possibly TRBD2 (5 bases). Sequenced material: CD4+ T cells from blood, cultured in vitro. The receptor comes from a human donor who had recovered from COVID-19. The CDR3 reads CAWSVRGETQYF. CDR3 DNA: TGTGCCTGGAGTGTACGGGGAGAGACCCAGTACTTC.